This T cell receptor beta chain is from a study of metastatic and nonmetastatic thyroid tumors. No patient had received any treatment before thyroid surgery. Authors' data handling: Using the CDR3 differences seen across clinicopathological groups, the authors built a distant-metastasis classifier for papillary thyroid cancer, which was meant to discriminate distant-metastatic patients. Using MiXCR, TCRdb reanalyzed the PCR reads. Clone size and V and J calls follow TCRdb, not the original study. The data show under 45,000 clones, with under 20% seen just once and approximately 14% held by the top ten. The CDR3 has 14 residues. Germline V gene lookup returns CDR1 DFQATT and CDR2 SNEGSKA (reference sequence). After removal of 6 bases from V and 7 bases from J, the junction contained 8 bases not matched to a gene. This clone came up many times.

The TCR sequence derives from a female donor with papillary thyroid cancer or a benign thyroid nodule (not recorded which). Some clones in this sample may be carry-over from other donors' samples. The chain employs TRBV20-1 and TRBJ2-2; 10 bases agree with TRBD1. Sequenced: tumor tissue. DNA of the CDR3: TGCAGTGCCCCAAGACAGGGGGCGGGCGGGGAGCTGTTTTTT. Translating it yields CSAPRQGAGGELFF.